The present TCR beta chain was sequenced within a study of shared clonotypes between healthy human individuals. Study results and caveats: Sequencing of the sorted subsets was shown by rarefaction to be incomplete despite large depth. Few donors restricted represented genetic and exposure-history diversity.

Using immunoSEQ multiplex PCR, the repertoire was profiled, and TCRdb retains in-frame clones only, with some absent. The data show millions of clones, with roughly 96% seen just once and under 0.15% held by the top ten. CDR3 length equals 15 residues. V was shortened by 5 bases and J by 3 bases, with 15 bases between the two germline ends. Germline CDR1 reads SGHTA; CDR2 reads FQGTGA. Regarding this clone: Its antigen is unidentified.

The investigators split CD4+ cells into a CD45RA+ naive subset and a CD45RA-negative memory subset. The source material was naive CD4+ T cells sorted from blood. This sample's subset: CD45RA+ positively selected. This sequence joins TRBV7-3 and TRBJ2-3; either TRBD1 or TRBD2 may supply D (5 bases each). The TCR comes from a young man in good health. CDR3 region: CASSATRDPTDTQYF. The CDR3 nucleotides are TGTGCCAGCAGCGCCACGAGGGACCCGACAGATACGCAGTATTTT.